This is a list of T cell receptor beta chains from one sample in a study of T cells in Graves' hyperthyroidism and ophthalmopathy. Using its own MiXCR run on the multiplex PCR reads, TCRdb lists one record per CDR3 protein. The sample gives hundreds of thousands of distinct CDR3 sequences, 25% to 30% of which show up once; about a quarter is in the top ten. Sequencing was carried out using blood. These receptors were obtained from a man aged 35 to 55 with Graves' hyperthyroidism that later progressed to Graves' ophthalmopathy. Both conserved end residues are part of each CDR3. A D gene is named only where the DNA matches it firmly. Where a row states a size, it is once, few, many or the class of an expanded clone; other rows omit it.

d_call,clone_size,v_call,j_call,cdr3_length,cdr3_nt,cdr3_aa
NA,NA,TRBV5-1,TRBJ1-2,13,TGCCCTAGCAGCTTGGACGGTTCCTATGGCTACACCTTC,CPSSLDGSYGYTF
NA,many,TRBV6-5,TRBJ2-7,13,TGTGCCAGCAGTTTGGGACTGGGCTACGAGCAGTACTTC,CASSLGLGYEQYF
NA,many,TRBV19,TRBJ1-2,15,TGTGCCAGTAGTATCGCCAGAAACCAAGCCTATGGCTACACCTTC,CASSIARNQAYGYTF
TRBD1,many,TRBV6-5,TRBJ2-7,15,TGTGCCAGCAGTTTTTCCAGGGGGCTTACCTACGAGCAGTACTTC,CASSFSRGLTYEQYF
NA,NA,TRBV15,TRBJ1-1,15,TGTGCCACCAGCAGACCAGGGGCCCTGAACACTGAAGCTTTCTTT,CATSRPGALNTEAFF
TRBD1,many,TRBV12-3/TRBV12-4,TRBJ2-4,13,TGTGCCAGCAAAAAGGGACAGGGGGACATTCAGTACTTC,CASKKGQGDIQYF
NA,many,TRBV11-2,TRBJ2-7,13,TGTGCCAGCAGCTTAGTACCGAACGGCCCACCGGGCTTC,CASSLVPNGPPGF
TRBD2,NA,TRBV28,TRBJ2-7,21,TGTGCCAGCAGGTTAGTAGGGGGCACCGGACTAGCGGGGAAATTTCCCTACGAGCAGTACTTC,CASRLVGGTGLAGKFPYEQYF
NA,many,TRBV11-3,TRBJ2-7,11,TGTGCCAGCAGAGTGTGTGGCGAGCAGTACTTC,CASRVCGEQYF
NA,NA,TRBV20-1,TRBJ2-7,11,TGCAGTGCTAGCGATTGGCTTGAGCAGTACTTC,CSASDWLEQYF
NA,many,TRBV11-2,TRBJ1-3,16,TGTGCCAGCAGCCATGAACAGGCTCGCTCTGGAAACACCATATATTTT,CASSHEQARSGNTIYF
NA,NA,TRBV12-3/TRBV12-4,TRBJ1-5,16,TGTGCCAGCAGTTTAGAGCGACGGTATAGCAATCAGCCCCAGCATTTT,CASSLERRYSNQPQHF
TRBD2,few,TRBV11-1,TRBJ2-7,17,TGTGCCAGCAGTCCCGGACTAGCGGGACGTCAAAGCTACGAGCAGTACTTC,CASSPGLAGRQSYEQYF
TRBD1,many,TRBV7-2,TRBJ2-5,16,TGTGCCAGCAGCAAAACCGGGACAGGTCGTTGGGAGACCCAGTACTTC,CASSKTGTGRWETQYF
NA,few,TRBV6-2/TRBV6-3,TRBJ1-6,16,TGTGCCAGCAGCCCCATGCCCGGATTTTATAATTCACCCCTCCACTTT,CASSPMPGFYNSPLHF
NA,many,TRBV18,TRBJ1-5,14,TGTGCCAGCTCACCTGCAGGGCAGGGTCAGCCCCAGCATTTT,CASSPAGQGQPQHF
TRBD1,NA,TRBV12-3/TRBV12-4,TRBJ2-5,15,TGTGCCAGCAGTCCCCGACAGGGGCCATGGGAGACCCAGTACTTC,CASSPRQGPWETQYF
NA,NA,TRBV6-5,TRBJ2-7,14,TGTGCCAGCAGTAACTACCCTATGGCAGGCGAGCAGTACTTC,CASSNYPMAGEQYF
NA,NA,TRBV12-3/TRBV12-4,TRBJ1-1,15,TGTGCCAGCAGTTTTGGGGTTAATTGGGGCACTGAAGCTTTCTTT,CASSFGVNWGTEAFF
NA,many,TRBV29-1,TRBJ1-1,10,TGCAGCGCGGTCGTCACTGAAGCTTTCTTT,CSAVVTEAFF
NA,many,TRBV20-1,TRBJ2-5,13,TGCAGTGCTAGAGATCAGGGCCAAGAGACCCAGTACTTC,CSARDQGQETQYF
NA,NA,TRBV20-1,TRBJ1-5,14,TGCAGTGCCAGCCCCAGAGATAGCAATCAGCCCCAGCATTTT,CSASPRDSNQPQHF
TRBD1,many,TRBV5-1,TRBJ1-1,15,TGCGCCAGCAGCACCCCGGGACAGATGAACACTGAAGCTTTCTTT,CASSTPGQMNTEAFF
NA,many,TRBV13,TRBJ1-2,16,TGTGCCAGCAGCTTTTTCCTGGGACGGCTCGAACGTGGCTACACCTTC,CASSFFLGRLERGYTF
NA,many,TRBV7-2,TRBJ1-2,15,TGTGCCAGCAGCTTAGCTGAGAAAGATAACTATGGCTACACCTTC,CASSLAEKDNYGYTF
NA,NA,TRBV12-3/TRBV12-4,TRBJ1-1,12,TGTGCCAGCAGTTCCCTGGTAGGGGAAGCTTTCTTT,CASSSLVGEAFF
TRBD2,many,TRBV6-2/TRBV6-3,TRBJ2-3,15,TGTGCCATCAAACTAGCGGGAGTTATGACAGATACGCAGTATTTT,CAIKLAGVMTDTQYF
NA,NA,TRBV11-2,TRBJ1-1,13,TGTGCCAGCAGCTTAGAACCCGACACTGAAGCTTTCTTT,CASSLEPDTEAFF
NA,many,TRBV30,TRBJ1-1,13,TGTGCCTGGACATTTGATGGGAACACTGAAGCTTTCTTT,CAWTFDGNTEAFF
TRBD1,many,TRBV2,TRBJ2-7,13,TGTGCCACCGCCGGGACAGGGGGATACGAGCAGTACTTC,CATAGTGGYEQYF
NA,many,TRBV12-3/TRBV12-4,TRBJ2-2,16,TGTGCCAGCAGCTCCCCGGGACTTCCCAACACCGGGGAGCTGTTTTTT,CASSSPGLPNTGELFF
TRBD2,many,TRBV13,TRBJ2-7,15,TGTGCCAGCAGCTCGTCCGGGACTAGCTGGAGCTTAAAGTACTTC,CASSSSGTSWSLKYF
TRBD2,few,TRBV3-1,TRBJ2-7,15,TGTGCCAGCCGCATAACTAGCGGGGACCACTACGAGCAGTACTTC,CASRITSGDHYEQYF
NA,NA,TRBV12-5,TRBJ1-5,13,TGTGCTAGTGCCTCAAATCCCCGTCAGCCCCAGCATTTT,CASASNPRQPQHF
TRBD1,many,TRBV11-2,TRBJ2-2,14,TGTGCCAGCGTCCAGGGGGCCTTAGGCGGGGAGCTGTTTTTT,CASVQGALGGELFF
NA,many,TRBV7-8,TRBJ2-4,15,TGTGCCAGCGGAGCCGGGAGTAGGTCCAAAAACATTCAGTACTTC,CASGAGSRSKNIQYF
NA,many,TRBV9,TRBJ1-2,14,TGTGCCAGCAGCGACCGGCGGGCGGACTATGGCTACACCTTC,CASSDRRADYGYTF
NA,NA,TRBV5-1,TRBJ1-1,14,TGCGCCAGCAGCTTGTGGGCGGTGAACACTGAAGCTTTCTTT,CASSLWAVNTEAFF